Sequencing of this T cell receptor beta chain was carried out in a study of blood T cell repertoires in COVID-19. This table comes from immunoSEQ multiplex PCR, and its TCRdb copy is limited to in-frame clones, with some not included. This table holds some 340,000 clones, around nine tenths found once. Losses at the gene ends were 1 base for V and 1 base for J; bases not matched to a gene: 9. Germline CDR1 is LGHDT and CDR2 is YNNKEL (reference sequence). CDR3 length equals 17 residues. The sequencing sample was made of PBMCs or T cells enriched from blood (not recorded which). This chain links TRBV3-1 (or the pseudogene TRBV3-2) with TRBJ2-5; 7 nucleotides line up with TRBD2. The clonotype originates from a woman in her twenties or thirties who had been exposed to COVID-19. This CDR3 reads CASSQGPASGLQETQYF. CDR3 bases: TGTGCCAGCAGCCAAGGGCCGGCTAGCGGACTCCAAGAGACCCAGTACTTC.